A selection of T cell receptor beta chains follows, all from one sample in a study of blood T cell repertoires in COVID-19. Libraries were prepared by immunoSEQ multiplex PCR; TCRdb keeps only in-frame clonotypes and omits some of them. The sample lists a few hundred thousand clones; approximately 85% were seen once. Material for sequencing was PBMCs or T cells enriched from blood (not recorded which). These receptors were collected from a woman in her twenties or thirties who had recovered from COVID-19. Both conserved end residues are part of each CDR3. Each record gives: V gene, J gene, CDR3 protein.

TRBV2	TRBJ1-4	CASKRNPLEINEKLFF
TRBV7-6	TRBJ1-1	CASSLKGGARTEAFF
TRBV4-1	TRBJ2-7	CASSQENGLAAGEQYF
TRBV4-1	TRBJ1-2	CASRQGAGTNYGYTF
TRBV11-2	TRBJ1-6	CASSSTGENSPLHF
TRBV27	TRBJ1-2	CASSPTGTAYGYTF
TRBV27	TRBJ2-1	CASSFPPGAGGNEQFF
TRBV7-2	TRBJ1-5	CASSRDSNQPQHF
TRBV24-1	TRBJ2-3	CATSDVLGWSTDTQYF
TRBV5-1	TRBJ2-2	CASRLTGENTGELFF
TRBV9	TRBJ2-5	CASSTPTGVEETQYF
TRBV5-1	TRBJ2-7	CASSIQREGLYEQYF
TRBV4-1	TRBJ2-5	CASSQAASGGTQYF
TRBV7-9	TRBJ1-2	CASSSSGTGNFYGYTF
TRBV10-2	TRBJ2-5	CASSELGSRRETQYF
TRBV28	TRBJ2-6	CASTFGGLAGANVLTF
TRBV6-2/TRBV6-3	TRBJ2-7	CASSKTGYYEQYF
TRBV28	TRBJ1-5	CASSQRRTYRGRQPQHF
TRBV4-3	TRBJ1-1	CASSPMEGMNTEAFF
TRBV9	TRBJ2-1	CASSVGSAGGPYNEQFF
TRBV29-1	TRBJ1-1	CSVQGGTEAFF
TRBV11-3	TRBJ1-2	CASSLGSLAGGYTF
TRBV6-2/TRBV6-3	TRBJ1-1	CASSYAASEAFF
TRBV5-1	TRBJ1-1	CASSLGGQGNTEAFF
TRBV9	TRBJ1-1	CASRSGTEAFF
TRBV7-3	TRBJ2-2	CASKRGASGGGWNTGELFF
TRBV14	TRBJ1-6	CASSTDRGRMVNSPLHF
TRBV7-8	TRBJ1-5	CASSSGTGNQPQHF
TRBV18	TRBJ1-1	CASSPTAQNTEAFF
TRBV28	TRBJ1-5	CASTPPPWQGNQPQHF
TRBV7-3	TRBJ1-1	CASSLNGGNTEAFF
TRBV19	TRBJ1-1	CASSTTRDTEAFF
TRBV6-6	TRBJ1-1	CASRRTGVRTEAFF
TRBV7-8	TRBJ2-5	CASSSRTFKLSGREETQYF
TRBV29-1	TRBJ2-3	CSVPKVGGTQYF
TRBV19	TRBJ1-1	CASSTSRDSRDIWNTEAFF
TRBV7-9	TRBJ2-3	CASSVPGRGGPDTQYF
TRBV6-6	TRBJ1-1	CASSYPMNTEAFF